These 18 T cell receptor beta chains were all obtained from the same sample, sequenced in a study of tumor-infiltrating lymphocytes in primary liver carcinoma. With approximately 500 ng total RNA as template and a constant-region primer, TCR beta cDNA was made. Three rounds of nested multiplex PCR with slightly modified ARM-PCR produced TCR beta libraries. Rounds one and two of PCR, each of roughly 10 cycles, were primed with TRBV1-TRBV30 forward primers and a C-beta reverse primer. TCRdb reanalysed the multiplex PCR reads using MiXCR and keeps one entry per CDR3 protein. This sample has about 350,000 distinct CDR3 sequences; about 65% occur once, and the top ten carry roughly 6%. The source of the blood RNA was unsorted whole blood, and germline DNA was extracted as well. The sequenced sample consisted of peripheral blood. The receptors come from a man between 40 and 49 years old with primary liver carcinoma and hepatitis B virus infection.

This chain connects TRBV14 to TRBJ1-3; 8 bases fit TRBD1. Germline V CDR1 and CDR2: SGHDN, FVKESK. The CDR3 spans 14 residues. Germline trimming cut 4 bases from V and 4 bases from J; bases unmatched to any gene: 3. The CDR3 protein is CASSRQGLGNTIYF. The DNA for the CDR3 is TGTGCCAGCAGCCGACAGGGGCTGGGAAACACCATATATTTT.

This chain joins TRBV6-1 and TRBJ2-6; D is undetermined. The CDR3 has 15 amino acids. V dropped 3 bases and J dropped 4 bases, with 10 bases sitting between them. Germline lookup yields CDR1 MNHNS and CDR2 SASEGT. CDR3 bases: TGTGCCAGCAGTGATAGGACGTGGGGGGCCAACGTCCTGACTTTC. This gives the protein CASSDRTWGANVLTF.

This clonotype has a count of ten or more. The rearrangement joins TRBV6-6 to TRBJ1-2; possibly TRBD1 for D (5 bases). V was clipped by 2 bases and J by 4 bases, with 8 bases between them. CDR3 length: 13 residues. CDR1 MNHNY and CDR2 SVGAGI come from the germline V gene (reference sequence). CDR3 nucleotides: TGTGCCAGCAGTTACAGGGACGGCTATGGCTACACCTTC. This codes for CASSYRDGYGYTF.

Regarding this clonotype: Germline is not matched at one junction end, which may reflect a read error. This chain uses TRBV11-2 with TRBJ1-4; D is perhaps TRBD1 (5 bases). Germline V CDR1 and CDR2: SGHAT, FQNNGV. This CDR3 contains 13 residues. The CDR3 protein is CANSFTGLGKLSF. The CDR3 bases are TGTGCCAACAGTTTCACAGGTCTCGGAAAACTGTCTTTT.

As regards this clonotype: One end of the junction varies from germline; a read error may be responsible. The chain uses TRBV4-2 and TRBJ2-3, with D perhaps matching TRBD1 (5 bases). The CDR3 consists of 16 residues. CDR1 is LGHNA and CDR2 is YNFKEQ in the germline V gene. CDR3 sequence: CTSSQGIREGADTQYF. As DNA, the CDR3 is TGTACCAGCAGCCAAGGTATCAGGGAAGGGGCAGATACGCAGTATTTT.

About this clonotype: No conserved phenylalanine or tryptophan is present at the end of the CDR3, so a read error is the likely explanation. Written as DNA, the CDR3 is TGTGCCAGCAGTCCAGGGAGGGGTGGCCAGCCCCAGCATCTT. Translated, it gives CASSPGRGGQPQHL. V gene TRBV6-5 combines with J gene TRBJ1-5; D is perhaps TRBD1 (5 bases). CDR3 length: 14 residues. The germline CDR1 and CDR2 sequences are MNHEY and SVGAGI. V dropped 5 bases and J dropped 7 bases, with 15 bases sitting between them.

Comment on this clonotype: The junction shows a germline mismatch at one end, possibly a read error. This chain uses TRBV28 with TRBJ2-2; TRBD2 is a possible D gene (6 bases). The germline V gene has CDR1 MDHEN and CDR2 SYDVKM. CDR3 length: 13 residues. The CDR3 reads CASRDQWSGELFF. The CDR3 DNA reads as TGTGCCAGCAGGGACCAGTGGTCGGGGGAACTGTTTTTT.

Concerning this clonotype: A read error may explain this, as a much larger clone is one base away. The J gene is TRBJ2-5, the V gene TRBV6-6; 7 bases are a match to TRBD1. Germline CDR1 reads MNHNY; CDR2 reads SVGAGI (reference sequence). CDR3 size: 14 residues. CDR3 residues: CASSLDRRQESQYF. CDR3 in DNA: TGTGCCAGCAGTTTGGACAGGAGACAAGAGTCCCAGTACTTC.

Worth noting for this clonotype: The junction and the germline gene differ at one end; a read error may be behind it. This chain links TRBV6-5 with TRBJ1-1, with D uncertain. This CDR3 is 15 amino acids long. The germline V gene has CDR1 MNHEY and CDR2 SVGAGI. CDR3 nucleotide sequence: TGTGCCAGCAGTTACTCGCATAGCACAAACATTGAAGCTTTCTTT. It yields the protein CASSYSHSTNIEAFF.

This clonotype was seen many times. J is TRBJ2-1 and V is TRBV10-3; 11 bases match TRBD2. The CDR3 runs 15 residues. V was clipped by 6 bases and J by 4 bases; unmatched bases: 5. Germline V lookup: CDR1 ENHRY, CDR2 SYGVKD. The CDR3 nucleotides read TGTGCCATCAGCCTCACTAGCGGGAGATACAATGAGCAGTTCTTC. Translation: CAISLTSGRYNEQFF.

In the case of this clonotype: A read error is likely, as this CDR3 ends without the conserved phenylalanine or tryptophan. The J gene is TRBJ2-4, the V gene TRBV11-2; D gene ambiguous. CDR1 SGHAT and CDR2 FQNNGV come from the germline V gene. Trimming took 2 bases from V and 9 from J, leaving 5 bases between them. CDR3 length: 11 residues. The CDR3: CASSLSTIQYS. The CDR3 DNA sequence: TGTGCCAGCAGCTTATCGACCATTCAGTACTCC.

In this sample, this clonotype turned up many times. J is TRBJ1-2 and V is TRBV29-1; no firm D call. V lost 7 bases and J lost 0, with 18 bases in between. The V gene's germline CDR1 is SQVTM and CDR2 ANQGSEA. CDR3 size: 15 residues. This CDR3 is CSGREVADPNYGYTF. The CDR3 region has the DNA TGCAGCGGACGTGAGGTAGCCGACCCTAACTATGGCTACACCTTC.

This clonotype was observed a few times. This may be a read error: a much more frequent sequence differs by one nucleotide. This chain connects TRBV4-3 to TRBJ2-5, with D possibly matching TRBD2 (6 bases). CDR3 size: 15 residues. V lost 4 bases, J lost 7 bases, and 19 bases lay in between. CDR1 and CDR2 from the germline V gene are LGHNA and YSLEER. This chain's CDR3 is CASSPAFSGRGTQYF. CDR3 in DNA: TGCGCCAGCAGCCCAGCTTTTTCTGGGCGGGGGACCCAGTACTTC.

In the case of this clonotype: A much larger clone lies one base from this, so it may be a read error. V gene TRBV12-3 or TRBV12-4 combines with J gene TRBJ2-7; unclear D gene. The CDR3 length is 13 residues. Trimming removed 7 bases at V and 3 bases at J, with 13 bases between. In DNA form, the CDR3 reads TGTGCCAGCACTCCTAATCTGGACTACGAGCAGTACTTC. It codes for CASTPNLDYEQYF.

The chain links TRBV6-1 to TRBJ2-3; tentatively, D is TRBD1 (6 bases). The length of the CDR3 is 15 residues. V lost 10 bases and J 0 bases, leaving 17 bases between the germline ends. Germline lookup yields CDR1 MNHNS and CDR2 SASEGT. The CDR3 protein is CANEYTGHSTDTQYF. CDR3 DNA: TGTGCCAACGAATATACGGGACACAGCACAGATACGCAGTATTTT.

As to this clonotype: A much larger clone differs from this one at a single base, so this may be a read error. The rearrangement joins TRBV29-1 to TRBJ2-3, with D perhaps given as TRBD1 or TRBD2 (6 bases each). CDR1 is SQVTM and CDR2 is ANQGSEA in the germline V gene. The CDR3 consists of 14 residues. In DNA, the CDR3 is TGCAGCGTTGCGGATTTAGGGAGGACAGATATGCAGTATTTT. Encoded protein: CSVADLGRTDMQYF.

There are a few counts of this clonotype. A read error may be the cause here, since a much bigger clone is one base away. This chain joins TRBV10-3 and TRBJ1-4; D unclear. Looked up from germline, CDR1 is ENHRY and CDR2 is SYGVKD. This CDR3 has 13 amino acids. The CDR3: CTISEVREEKLFF. CDR3 nucleotide sequence: TGTACCATCAGTGAAGTTAGGGAAGAAAAACTGTTTTTT.

The table lists this clonotype with a count of one. The chain recombines TRBV5-1 with TRBJ2-7; D unresolved. This CDR3 has 12 amino acids. The V end lost 6 bases, the J end lost 2 bases, and 9 bases lay between the germline ends. Looked up from germline, CDR1 is SGHRS and CDR2 is YFSETQ. The CDR3 is CASNSGTYEQYF. The CDR3 nucleotides are TGCGCCAGCAACTCAGGCACCTACGAGCAGTACTTC.